The text below deals with one T cell receptor (beta chain). Antigen specificity is unknown. These data come from a study of cytomegalovirus exposure and HLA in healthy donors. Germline CDR1 reads MGHDK; CDR2 reads SYGVNS. The CDR3 spans 13 residues. The ends were cut back, 6 bases at V and 1 base at J, with 9 bases in the middle. Study results and caveats: According to reports, the classifier identified cytomegalovirus status with high specificity and sensitivity.

The primer mix had 60 Vbeta and 13 Jbeta primers. The table came from immunoSEQ multiplex PCR; TCRdb's copy has only in-frame clones and leaves some out. Here the sample table reports 150,000 to 200,000 clones. The sample comprised PBMCs. The TCR was taken from a boy aged 5 to 17 in good health and CMV-seronegative. The chain is built from TRBV25-1 and TRBJ1-1; weak D call: TRBD1 (6 bases). CDR3 sequence reads: CASRGGGNTEAFF. DNA for the CDR3: TGTGCCAGCAGAGGGGGGGGGAACACTGAAGCTTTCTTT.